The rows below give T cell receptor beta chains drawn from one sample of a study of T-cell memory formation after mild COVID-19. A single record per CDR3 protein comes from TCRdb applying MiXCR to the 5' RACE reads. In the table there are a few hundred thousand distinct CDR3 sequences, roughly 21% of which are singletons. The sample taken for sequencing was PBMCs or a T cell subset sorted from them (not recorded which). The receptors originated from an adult woman who had mild COVID-19 (a few samples of this study predate the infection). Cell type and time point are not known. CDR3s include the opening cysteine and the closing phenylalanine or tryptophan. Fields, in order: CDR3 DNA, CDR3 protein, CDR3 length, V gene, D gene, J gene, clone size. The D gene is left open where the match is weak. Clone size is stated in some rows and not others, as once, few, many or a class when expanded.

cdr3_nt: TGTGCCAGCAGCCACCAGGGGAAGAATGAAAAACTGTTTTTT; cdr3_aa: CASSHQGKNEKLFF; cdr3_length: 14; v_call: TRBV4-2; d_call: -; j_call: TRBJ1-4; clone_size: few
cdr3_nt: TGTGCCACAGGGGCAGGGGGCAACTCTGGAAACACCATATATTTT; cdr3_aa: CATGAGGNSGNTIYF; cdr3_length: 15; v_call: TRBV10-3; d_call: TRBD1; j_call: TRBJ1-3; clone_size: -
cdr3_nt: TGTGCCAGCAGGGGACAGGGTGGTGGGACCCAGTACTTC; cdr3_aa: CASRGQGGGTQYF; cdr3_length: 13; v_call: TRBV6-5; d_call: TRBD1; j_call: TRBJ2-5; clone_size: -
cdr3_nt: TGCAGTGCTAGGACAGGGGGCATCGACACTGAAGCTTTCTTT; cdr3_aa: CSARTGGIDTEAFF; cdr3_length: 14; v_call: TRBV20-1; d_call: TRBD1; j_call: TRBJ1-1; clone_size: -
cdr3_nt: TGCGCCAGCAGCTCCACTAGCACCCCAAACTCCTACGAGCAGTACTTC; cdr3_aa: CASSSTSTPNSYEQYF; cdr3_length: 16; v_call: TRBV5-1; d_call: -; j_call: TRBJ2-7; clone_size: -
cdr3_nt: TGTGCCAGCAGCGTACAGGGACAGAAACAAGAGACCCAGTACTTC; cdr3_aa: CASSVQGQKQETQYF; cdr3_length: 15; v_call: TRBV9; d_call: TRBD1; j_call: TRBJ2-5; clone_size: -
cdr3_nt: TGTGCCAGCGCTGAGCAGAGCAATCAGCCCCAGCATTTT; cdr3_aa: CASAEQSNQPQHF; cdr3_length: 13; v_call: TRBV6-5; d_call: -; j_call: TRBJ1-5; clone_size: many
cdr3_nt: TGTGCCACCAGTTCGACAGGGGAAAATGAAAAACTGTTTTTT; cdr3_aa: CATSSTGENEKLFF; cdr3_length: 14; v_call: TRBV24-1; d_call: TRBD1; j_call: TRBJ1-4; clone_size: few
cdr3_nt: TGTGCCAGCAGAGGACTCGCTACAACCTACGAGCAGTACTTC; cdr3_aa: CASRGLATTYEQYF; cdr3_length: 14; v_call: TRBV2; d_call: -; j_call: TRBJ2-7; clone_size: -
cdr3_nt: TGCAGCGTGGACGGACTAGGGGCCAATGAGCAGTTCTTC; cdr3_aa: CSVDGLGANEQFF; cdr3_length: 13; v_call: TRBV29-1; d_call: TRBD2; j_call: TRBJ2-1; clone_size: -
cdr3_nt: TGTGCCAGCAGTCCGCTCGGGGGGGCGCTTATTCACACCTTC; cdr3_aa: CASSPLGGALIHTF; cdr3_length: 14; v_call: TRBV27; d_call: -; j_call: TRBJ1-2; clone_size: -
cdr3_nt: TGTGCCAGCAGCCAAGATCTAGGGGGATCAGCTTTCTTT; cdr3_aa: CASSQDLGGSAFF; cdr3_length: 13; v_call: TRBV14; d_call: -; j_call: TRBJ1-1; clone_size: -
cdr3_nt: TGTGCCACCAGTGATTTTCTCGGACTAGCGGGAATGCCCAGCACAGATACGCAGTATTTT; cdr3_aa: CATSDFLGLAGMPSTDTQYF; cdr3_length: 20; v_call: TRBV24-1; d_call: TRBD2; j_call: TRBJ2-3; clone_size: few
cdr3_nt: TGCAGCGTACCCAGGCGGGGCCAGAAAGATACGCAGTATTTT; cdr3_aa: CSVPRRGQKDTQYF; cdr3_length: 14; v_call: TRBV29-1; d_call: -; j_call: TRBJ2-3; clone_size: few
cdr3_nt: TGTGCCAGCAGCTTAGACCTCACAGGGTTAAACTATGGCTACACCTTC; cdr3_aa: CASSLDLTGLNYGYTF; cdr3_length: 16; v_call: TRBV7-9; d_call: -; j_call: TRBJ1-2; clone_size: -
cdr3_nt: TGTGCCACCCAACAGGTGCTCACAGATACGCAGTATTTT; cdr3_aa: CATQQVLTDTQYF; cdr3_length: 13; v_call: TRBV15; d_call: -; j_call: TRBJ2-3; clone_size: -
cdr3_nt: TGTGCCAGCAGCTTATACTTGGAACAGGGGGCTCTGGAGCAGTACTTC; cdr3_aa: CASSLYLEQGALEQYF; cdr3_length: 16; v_call: TRBV7-2; d_call: TRBD1; j_call: TRBJ2-7; clone_size: few
cdr3_nt: TGTGCCAGCAGCTTGGGACTAGCGGGCCCCCTATCCGTGGCCGGGGAGCTGTTTTTT; cdr3_aa: CASSLGLAGPLSVAGELFF; cdr3_length: 19; v_call: TRBV7-2; d_call: TRBD2; j_call: TRBJ2-2; clone_size: -
cdr3_nt: TGTGCCAGCAGTTTCGGCACTAACTATGGCTACACCTTC; cdr3_aa: CASSFGTNYGYTF; cdr3_length: 13; v_call: TRBV12-3/TRBV12-4; d_call: -; j_call: TRBJ1-2; clone_size: -
cdr3_nt: TGCGCCAGCAGCTTGTCAGGGATTGGTAGCGAGCAGTACTTC; cdr3_aa: CASSLSGIGSEQYF; cdr3_length: 14; v_call: TRBV5-1; d_call: -; j_call: TRBJ2-7; clone_size: few
cdr3_nt: TGTGCCAGCAGCTTTACCGGGAGGGCCGTGAATGAGCAGTTCTTC; cdr3_aa: CASSFTGRAVNEQFF; cdr3_length: 15; v_call: TRBV13; d_call: TRBD2; j_call: TRBJ2-1; clone_size: few
cdr3_nt: TGCAGCGCCGTGATGTCGACCGGGGGGACTACTGAAGCTTTCTTT; cdr3_aa: CSAVMSTGGTTEAFF; cdr3_length: 15; v_call: TRBV29-1; d_call: -; j_call: TRBJ1-1; clone_size: -
cdr3_nt: TGTGCCAGCAGCGAGGGCCCCACTAACGAGCAGTACTTC; cdr3_aa: CASSEGPTNEQYF; cdr3_length: 13; v_call: TRBV7-2; d_call: -; j_call: TRBJ2-7; clone_size: few
cdr3_nt: TGTGCCAGCAGCTTAGGAGGGGCTCCGAATCAGCCCCAGCATTTT; cdr3_aa: CASSLGGAPNQPQHF; cdr3_length: 15; v_call: TRBV11-3; d_call: -; j_call: TRBJ1-5; clone_size: few
cdr3_nt: TGCGCCAGCAGCACACCACAGGGGCTGAGGGAGCTGTTTTTT; cdr3_aa: CASSTPQGLRELFF; cdr3_length: 14; v_call: TRBV4-1; d_call: TRBD1; j_call: TRBJ2-2; clone_size: -
cdr3_nt: TGTGCCAGCAGCTTAGCGGGCCACAGGGAGGGAAACACTGAAGCTTTCTTT; cdr3_aa: CASSLAGHREGNTEAFF; cdr3_length: 17; v_call: TRBV7-9; d_call: -; j_call: TRBJ1-1; clone_size: few
cdr3_nt: TGTGCCAGCAGTCGACGCGGACCGGCCGGTAATGAAAAACTGTTTTTT; cdr3_aa: CASSRRGPAGNEKLFF; cdr3_length: 16; v_call: TRBV27; d_call: -; j_call: TRBJ1-4; clone_size: -
cdr3_nt: TGCGCCAGCAGCCGGACTAGCGGGAGTTTGACAGATACGCAGTATTTT; cdr3_aa: CASSRTSGSLTDTQYF; cdr3_length: 16; v_call: TRBV4-3; d_call: TRBD2; j_call: TRBJ2-3; clone_size: -
cdr3_nt: TGTGCCAGCAGCCATGTGGATGAGCAGTTCTTC; cdr3_aa: CASSHVDEQFF; cdr3_length: 11; v_call: TRBV3-1; d_call: -; j_call: TRBJ2-1; clone_size: few
cdr3_nt: TGTGCCAGCAGAGGGGTCGAGCAGTACTTC; cdr3_aa: CASRGVEQYF; cdr3_length: 10; v_call: TRBV2; d_call: -; j_call: TRBJ2-7; clone_size: -
cdr3_nt: TGTGCCAGCAGCCAAGAAAGATGGGGGGGCCTCAACAATGAGCAGTTCTTC; cdr3_aa: CASSQERWGGLNNEQFF; cdr3_length: 17; v_call: TRBV3-1; d_call: -; j_call: TRBJ2-1; clone_size: few
cdr3_nt: TGCGCCAGCAGCACAGAAGGACTGGATGAGCAGTTCTTC; cdr3_aa: CASSTEGLDEQFF; cdr3_length: 13; v_call: TRBV5-1; d_call: -; j_call: TRBJ2-1; clone_size: few
cdr3_nt: TGTGCCAGCAGAACCCGACTAGCGGGAGTTATCGGGGAGCTGTTTTTT; cdr3_aa: CASRTRLAGVIGELFF; cdr3_length: 16; v_call: TRBV6-6; d_call: TRBD2; j_call: TRBJ2-2; clone_size: -
cdr3_nt: TGCGCCAGCAGCTCCCAGGGGACGGCTCCCTCTGGAAACACCATATATTTT; cdr3_aa: CASSSQGTAPSGNTIYF; cdr3_length: 17; v_call: TRBV5-1; d_call: -; j_call: TRBJ1-3; clone_size: -
cdr3_nt: TGCGCCAGCAGCCAAGCTACGATTACGAATTCACCCCTCCACTTT; cdr3_aa: CASSQATITNSPLHF; cdr3_length: 15; v_call: TRBV4-1; d_call: -; j_call: TRBJ1-6; clone_size: many
cdr3_nt: TGCGCCAGCAGCTTGGCCGACAGGGGGTCCCACGAGCAGTACTTC; cdr3_aa: CASSLADRGSHEQYF; cdr3_length: 15; v_call: TRBV5-1; d_call: TRBD1; j_call: TRBJ2-7; clone_size: -
cdr3_nt: TGTGCCAGCAGTTGGTTCGTCGCAGGAACAGGCTATGGCTACACCTTC; cdr3_aa: CASSWFVAGTGYGYTF; cdr3_length: 16; v_call: TRBV6-2/TRBV6-3; d_call: -; j_call: TRBJ1-2; clone_size: -